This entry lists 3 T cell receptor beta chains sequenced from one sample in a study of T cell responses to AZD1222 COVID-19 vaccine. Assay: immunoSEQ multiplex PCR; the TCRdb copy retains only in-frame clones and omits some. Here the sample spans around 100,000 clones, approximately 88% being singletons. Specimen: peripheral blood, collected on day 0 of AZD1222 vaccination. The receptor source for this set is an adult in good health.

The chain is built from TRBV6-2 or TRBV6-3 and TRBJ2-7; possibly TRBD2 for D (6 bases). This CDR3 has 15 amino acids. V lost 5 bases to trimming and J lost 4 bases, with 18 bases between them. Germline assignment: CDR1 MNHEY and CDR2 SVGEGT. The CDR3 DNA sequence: TGTGCCAGCAGTCAACGGGCCATCGGGGGTTACGAGCAGTACTTC. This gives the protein CASSQRAIGGYEQYF.

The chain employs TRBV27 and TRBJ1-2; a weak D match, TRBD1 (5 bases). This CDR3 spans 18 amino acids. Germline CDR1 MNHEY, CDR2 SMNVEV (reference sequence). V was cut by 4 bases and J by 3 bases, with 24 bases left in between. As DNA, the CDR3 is TGTGCCAGCAGTTCTCGGGACCCGCACTCCCTTCGTTACTATGGCTACACCTTC. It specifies CASSSRDPHSLRYYGYTF.

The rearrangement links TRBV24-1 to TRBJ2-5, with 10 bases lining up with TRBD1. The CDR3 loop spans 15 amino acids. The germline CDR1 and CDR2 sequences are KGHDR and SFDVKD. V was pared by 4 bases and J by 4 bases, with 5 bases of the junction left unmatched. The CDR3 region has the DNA TGTGCCACCAGTGACGTGACAGGGGGCGGAGAGACCCAGTACTTC. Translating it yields CATSDVTGGGETQYF.